This TCR beta chain was sequenced in a study of blood T cells in healthy people across ages. Germline V lookup: CDR1 MDHEN, CDR2 SYDVKM. The CDR3 consists of 20 residues. With a J-beta primer mix and a sample-barcoded 5' primer, a second PCR ran about 7 to 12 cycles. Every cDNA molecule bore a tag from a template-switch adaptor containing 12 random nucleotides. The yield of each sample was at least 3 million CDR3-containing paired-end reads. TCRdb re-called the 5' RACE reads with MiXCR, one entry per CDR3 protein. The data show some 920,000 distinct CDR3 sequences, just over 50% seen once. Sequencing was performed on blood. The V and J genes are TRBV28 and TRBJ2-5, with D unclear. The DNA end is more similar to TRBJ2-7, so the J call may be wrong. This sequence was found in a woman aged 55-69 years in good health. The CDR3 reads CASSLSRLFSLATRMNEQYF. The CDR3 coding sequence is TGTGCCAGCAGTTTATCCCGGTTATTTTCACTTGCCACGCGAATGAACGAGCAGTACTTC.